The clone carrying this T cell receptor beta chain was observed a few times. Antigen specificity is unknown. The CDR3 extends over 13 amino acids. The germline V gene has CDR1 SGHRS and CDR2 YFSETQ. The V end was cut by 0 bases, the J end by 5 bases, with 8 bases between. The donors, all healthy, were Caucasians living in Russia, aged roughly 6 to 90. Next came a second PCR, run for roughly 7 to 12 cycles, which used a sample-barcoded 5' primer along with a J-beta primer mix. Each cDNA molecule, via a template-switch adaptor with 12 random nucleotides, was tagged. TCRdb used MiXCR to reprocess the 5' RACE reads, holding one entry per CDR3 protein. Of hundreds of thousands of distinct CDR3 sequences listed, about 52% are singletons. These data belong to a study of blood T cells in healthy people across ages. The study's findings and limits: Naive T cell percentage and TCR beta diversity correlated strongly.

Sequencing was performed on blood. The rearrangement uses TRBV5-1 and TRBJ1-1; unclear D gene. The sequence was obtained from a woman in her sixties or seventies in good health. The CDR3: CASSLEAETEAFF. As DNA, the CDR3 is TGCGCCAGCAGCTTGGAGGCGGAAACTGAAGCTTTCTTT.